These T cell receptor beta chains were read from a single sample in a study of OX40 agonist ivuxolimab in advanced cancers. Produced via immunoSEQ multiplex PCR; TCRdb's table is partial and in-frame only. The repertoire has tens of thousands of clones, nearly 90% of them found once; the top ten carry over 9.5%. This sample comprised CD4+ or CD8+ T cells sorted from blood, obtained in a trial of the OX40 agonist ivuxolimab. The receptors were sampled from an adult with an advanced solid tumor such as melanoma, head and neck, liver or kidney cancer. Both conserved end residues are part of each CDR3. The D gene is left open where the match is weak. Not every row has a clone size; where given, it reads once, few, many or a size class.

j_call: TRBJ2-7
v_call: TRBV11-2
d_call: NA
clone_size: NA
cdr3_nt: TGTGCCAGCAGCTTTTGGAGTAGTGCAAGGACCTACGAGCAGTACTTC
cdr3_aa: CASSFWSSARTYEQYF

j_call: TRBJ2-3
v_call: TRBV11-3
d_call: NA
clone_size: NA
cdr3_nt: TGTGCCAGCAGCTTGGGTACTGTAGGCGGTGGGACAGATACGCAGTATTTT
cdr3_aa: CASSLGTVGGGTDTQYF

j_call: TRBJ2-1
v_call: TRBV10-3
d_call: NA
clone_size: NA
cdr3_nt: TGTGCCATCGCAGGGACGGCCAATGAGCAGTTCTTC
cdr3_aa: CAIAGTANEQFF

j_call: TRBJ2-7
v_call: TRBV11-2
d_call: NA
clone_size: NA
cdr3_nt: TGTCGGGACCTCCCCACTCTGGGGGATGCCGAGCAGTACTTC
cdr3_aa: CRDLPTLGDAEQYF

j_call: TRBJ2-4
v_call: TRBV5-4
d_call: TRBD2
clone_size: NA
cdr3_nt: TGTGCCAGCAGCCTCGTAGCGGGAAACATTCAGTACTTC
cdr3_aa: CASSLVAGNIQYF

j_call: TRBJ1-2
v_call: TRBV7-9
d_call: TRBD1
clone_size: NA
cdr3_nt: TGTGCCAGCAGCTTAGCCGAGACAGGGAACTATGGCTACACCTTC
cdr3_aa: CASSLAETGNYGYTF

j_call: TRBJ1-2
v_call: TRBV5-1
d_call: NA
clone_size: NA
cdr3_nt: TGCGCCAGCAGCTTCCAGGGGATCGATGGCTACACCTTC
cdr3_aa: CASSFQGIDGYTF

j_call: TRBJ2-3
v_call: TRBV28
d_call: TRBD2
clone_size: NA
cdr3_nt: TGTGCCAGCAGTTTATTGTTAGCGGGAGGGCCGCAGTATTTT
cdr3_aa: CASSLLLAGGPQYF

j_call: TRBJ1-1
v_call: TRBV20-1
d_call: NA
clone_size: NA
cdr3_nt: TGCAGTGCTAGGGGGAACACTGAAGCTTTCTTT
cdr3_aa: CSARGNTEAFF

j_call: TRBJ2-1
v_call: TRBV28
d_call: NA
clone_size: NA
cdr3_nt: TGTGCCAGCAGCCTCGGGACGGACCTTCGGTTCTTC
cdr3_aa: CASSLGTDLRFF

j_call: TRBJ2-1
v_call: TRBV28
d_call: NA
clone_size: NA
cdr3_nt: TGTGCCAGCAGTTCTCTTAGCGGAAGCTCCTACAATGAGCAGTTCTTC
cdr3_aa: CASSSLSGSSYNEQFF

j_call: TRBJ2-7
v_call: TRBV14
d_call: NA
clone_size: NA
cdr3_nt: TGTGCCAGCAGCCAAGGGACTAGCGACAGGGGCTACGAGCAGTACTTC
cdr3_aa: CASSQGTSDRGYEQYF

j_call: TRBJ2-7
v_call: TRBV9
d_call: TRBD1
clone_size: once
cdr3_nt: TGTGCCAGCAGCTTTTGGACAGGGGGGTACGAGCAGTACTTC
cdr3_aa: CASSFWTGGYEQYF

j_call: TRBJ2-5
v_call: TRBV29-1
d_call: TRBD2
clone_size: NA
cdr3_nt: TGCAGCGTATATGGACTAGCGAACCGGGCCCAGTACTTC
cdr3_aa: CSVYGLANRAQYF

j_call: TRBJ2-7
v_call: TRBV15
d_call: NA
clone_size: NA
cdr3_nt: TGTGCCACCAGCAGAGGAGGACTCCGCGAGCAGTACTTC
cdr3_aa: CATSRGGLREQYF

j_call: TRBJ1-1
v_call: TRBV7-2
d_call: NA
clone_size: NA
cdr3_nt: TGTGCCAGCAGCTTATTGGGGTTGAACACTGAAGCTTTCTTT
cdr3_aa: CASSLLGLNTEAFF

j_call: TRBJ1-2
v_call: TRBV29-1
d_call: NA
clone_size: NA
cdr3_nt: TGCAGCGTTGCCAGGGACTATGGCTACACCTTC
cdr3_aa: CSVARDYGYTF

j_call: TRBJ1-2
v_call: TRBV9
d_call: TRBD1
clone_size: NA
cdr3_nt: TGTGCCAGCAGCGTAGCAACAGGGGGCCTTGGCTACACCTTC
cdr3_aa: CASSVATGGLGYTF

j_call: TRBJ2-1
v_call: TRBV7-3
d_call: TRBD2
clone_size: NA
cdr3_nt: TGTGCCAGCAGCCGAAACAAGGGAGGGGAGGGTTACAATGAGCAGTTCTTC
cdr3_aa: CASSRNKGGEGYNEQFF

j_call: TRBJ2-7
v_call: TRBV13
d_call: TRBD2
clone_size: NA
cdr3_nt: TGTGCCAGCAGCTTTACTAGCGGGAGGCGCGAGCAGTACTTC
cdr3_aa: CASSFTSGRREQYF

j_call: TRBJ1-1
v_call: TRBV7-9
d_call: NA
clone_size: NA
cdr3_nt: TGTGCCAGCAGCCGGAGCATGAACACTGAAGCTTTCTTT
cdr3_aa: CASSRSMNTEAFF

j_call: TRBJ2-1
v_call: TRBV5-4
d_call: NA
clone_size: NA
cdr3_nt: TGTGCCAGCAGCTTGACTGCGAACTCCTACAATGAGCAGTTCTTC
cdr3_aa: CASSLTANSYNEQFF

j_call: TRBJ2-5
v_call: TRBV7-9
d_call: NA
clone_size: NA
cdr3_nt: TGTGCCAGCAGCTTAAGTGCCAGGGGTGAGACCCAGTACTTC
cdr3_aa: CASSLSARGETQYF

j_call: TRBJ2-1
v_call: TRBV27
d_call: NA
clone_size: NA
cdr3_nt: TGTGCCAGCAGTTTAAGAGGGATCTCCTACAATGAGCAGTTCTTC
cdr3_aa: CASSLRGISYNEQFF

j_call: TRBJ2-7
v_call: TRBV5-1
d_call: NA
clone_size: NA
cdr3_nt: TGCGCCAGCAGCCCCTCCACAGGGACCTACGAGCAGTACTTC
cdr3_aa: CASSPSTGTYEQYF